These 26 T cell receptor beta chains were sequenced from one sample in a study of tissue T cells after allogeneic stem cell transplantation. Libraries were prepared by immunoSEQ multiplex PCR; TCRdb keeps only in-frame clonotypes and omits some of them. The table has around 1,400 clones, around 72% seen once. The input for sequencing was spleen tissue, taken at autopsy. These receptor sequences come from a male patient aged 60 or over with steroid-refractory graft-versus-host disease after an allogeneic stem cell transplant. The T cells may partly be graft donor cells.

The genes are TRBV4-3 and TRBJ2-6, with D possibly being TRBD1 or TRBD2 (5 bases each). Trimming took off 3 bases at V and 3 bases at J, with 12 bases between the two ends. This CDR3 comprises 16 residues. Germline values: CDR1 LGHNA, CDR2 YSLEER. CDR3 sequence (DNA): TGCGCCAGCAGCCACTCTGGGGGTAGTGGGGCCAACGTCCTGACTTTC. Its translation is CASSHSGGSGANVLTF.

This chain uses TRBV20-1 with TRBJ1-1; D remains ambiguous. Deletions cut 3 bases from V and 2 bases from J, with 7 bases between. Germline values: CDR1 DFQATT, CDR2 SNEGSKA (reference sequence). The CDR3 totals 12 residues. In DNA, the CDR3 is TGCAGTGCTAGTTCGGCAAACACTGAAGCTTTCTTT. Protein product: CSASSANTEAFF.

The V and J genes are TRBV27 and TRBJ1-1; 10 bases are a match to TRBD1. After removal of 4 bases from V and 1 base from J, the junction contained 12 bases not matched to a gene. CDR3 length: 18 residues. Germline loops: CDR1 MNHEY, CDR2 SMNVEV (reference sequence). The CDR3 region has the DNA TGTGCCAGCAGTTCCCGACAGGGGGCGAGGTGGAAGAACACTGAAGCTTTCTTT. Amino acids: CASSSRQGARWKNTEAFF.

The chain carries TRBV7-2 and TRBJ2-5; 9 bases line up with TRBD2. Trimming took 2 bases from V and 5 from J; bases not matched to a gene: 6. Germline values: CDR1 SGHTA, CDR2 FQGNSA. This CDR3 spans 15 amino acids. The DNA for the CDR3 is TGTGCCAGCAGCTTAAACGGCCTAGCGGGGGAGACCCAGTACTTC. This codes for CASSLNGLAGETQYF.

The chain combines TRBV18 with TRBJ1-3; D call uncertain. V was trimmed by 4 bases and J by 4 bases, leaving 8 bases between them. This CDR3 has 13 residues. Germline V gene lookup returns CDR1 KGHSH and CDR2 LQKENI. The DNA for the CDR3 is TGTGCCAGCTCACGACTATCCGGAAACACCATATATTTT. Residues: CASSRLSGNTIYF.

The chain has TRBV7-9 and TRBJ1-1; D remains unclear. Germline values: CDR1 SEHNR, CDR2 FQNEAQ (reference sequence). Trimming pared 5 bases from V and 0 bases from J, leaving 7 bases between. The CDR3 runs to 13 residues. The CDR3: CASSAEVNTEAFF. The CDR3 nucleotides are TGTGCCAGCAGCGCTGAGGTGAACACTGAAGCTTTCTTT.

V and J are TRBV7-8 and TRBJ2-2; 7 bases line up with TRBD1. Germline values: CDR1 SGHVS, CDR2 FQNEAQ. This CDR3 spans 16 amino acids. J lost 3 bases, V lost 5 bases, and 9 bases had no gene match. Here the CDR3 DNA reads TGTGCCAGCAGCGCTCACAGGGGTCCTTACACCGGGGAGCTGTTTTTT. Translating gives CASSAHRGPYTGELFF.

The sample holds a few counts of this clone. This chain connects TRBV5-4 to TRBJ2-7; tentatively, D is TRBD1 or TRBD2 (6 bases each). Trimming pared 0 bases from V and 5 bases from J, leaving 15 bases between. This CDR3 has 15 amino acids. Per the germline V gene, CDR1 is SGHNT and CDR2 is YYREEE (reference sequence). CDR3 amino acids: CASSLEGRGGNEQYF. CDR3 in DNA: TGTGCCAGCAGCTTGGAAGGCAGGGGCGGGAACGAGCAGTACTTC.

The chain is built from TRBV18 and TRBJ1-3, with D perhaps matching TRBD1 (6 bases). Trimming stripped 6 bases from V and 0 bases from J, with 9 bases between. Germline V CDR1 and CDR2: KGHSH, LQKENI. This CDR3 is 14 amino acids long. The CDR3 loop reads CASSQQGSGNTIYF. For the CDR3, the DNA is TGTGCCAGCTCCCAACAGGGCTCTGGAAACACCATATATTTT.

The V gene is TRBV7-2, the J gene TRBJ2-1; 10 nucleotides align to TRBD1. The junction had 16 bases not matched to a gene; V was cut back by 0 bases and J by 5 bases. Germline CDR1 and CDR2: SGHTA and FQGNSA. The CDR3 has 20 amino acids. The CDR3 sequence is CASSLASEDRGLWRNNEQFF. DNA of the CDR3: TGTGCCAGCAGCTTAGCGAGTGAAGACAGGGGGCTTTGGAGAAACAATGAGCAGTTCTTC.

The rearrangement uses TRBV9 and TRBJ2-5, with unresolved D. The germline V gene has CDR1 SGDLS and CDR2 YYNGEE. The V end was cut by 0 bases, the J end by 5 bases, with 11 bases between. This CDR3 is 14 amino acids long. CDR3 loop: CASSVDGTVETQYF. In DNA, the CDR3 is TGTGCCAGCAGCGTAGATGGAACAGTGGAGACCCAGTACTTC.

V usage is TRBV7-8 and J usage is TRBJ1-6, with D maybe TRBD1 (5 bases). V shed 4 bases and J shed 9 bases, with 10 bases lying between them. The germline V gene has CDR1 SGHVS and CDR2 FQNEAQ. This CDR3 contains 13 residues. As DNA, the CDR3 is TGTGCCAGCAGCTCTCGACAGATTTCACCCCTCCACTTT. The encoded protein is CASSSRQISPLHF.

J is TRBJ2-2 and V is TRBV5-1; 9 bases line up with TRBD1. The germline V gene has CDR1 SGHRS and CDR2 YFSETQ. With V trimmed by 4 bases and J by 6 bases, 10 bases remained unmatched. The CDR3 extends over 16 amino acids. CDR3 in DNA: TGCGCCAGCAGCAGTCAACAGGGGGCGTATGCCGGGGAGCTGTTTTTT. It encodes CASSSQQGAYAGELFF.

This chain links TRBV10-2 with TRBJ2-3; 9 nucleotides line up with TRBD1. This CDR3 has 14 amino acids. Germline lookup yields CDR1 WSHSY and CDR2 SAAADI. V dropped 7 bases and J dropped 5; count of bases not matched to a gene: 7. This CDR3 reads CASTRRQGGDTQYF. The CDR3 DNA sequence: TGCGCCAGCACCCGTCGACAGGGGGGAGATACGCAGTATTTT.

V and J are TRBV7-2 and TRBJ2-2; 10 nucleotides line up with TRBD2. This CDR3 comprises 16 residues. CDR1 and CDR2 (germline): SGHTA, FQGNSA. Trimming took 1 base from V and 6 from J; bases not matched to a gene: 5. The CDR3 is CASSLGLAGAAGELFF. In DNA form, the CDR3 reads TGTGCCAGCAGCTTAGGGCTAGCGGGGGCGGCCGGGGAGCTGTTTTTT.

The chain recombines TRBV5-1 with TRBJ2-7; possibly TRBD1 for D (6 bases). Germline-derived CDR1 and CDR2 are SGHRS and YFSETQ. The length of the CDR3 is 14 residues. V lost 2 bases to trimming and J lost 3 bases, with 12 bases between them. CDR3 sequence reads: CASSFGGRGYEQYF. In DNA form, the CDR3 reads TGCGCCAGCAGCTTCGGAGGCAGGGGCTACGAGCAGTACTTC. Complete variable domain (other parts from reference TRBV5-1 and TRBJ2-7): KAGVTQTPRYLIKTRGQQVTLSCSPISGHRSVSWYQQTPGQGLQFLFEYFSETQRNKGNFPGRFSGRQFSNSRSEMNVSTLELGDSALYLCASSFGGRGYEQYFGPGTRLTVT.

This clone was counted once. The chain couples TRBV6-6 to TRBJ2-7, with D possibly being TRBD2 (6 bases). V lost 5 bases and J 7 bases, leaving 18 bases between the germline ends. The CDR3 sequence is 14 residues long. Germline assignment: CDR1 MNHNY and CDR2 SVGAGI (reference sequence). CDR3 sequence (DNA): TGTGCCAGCAGTAGCGCACGAGGGGCGGGGGAGCAGTACTTC. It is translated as CASSSARGAGEQYF.

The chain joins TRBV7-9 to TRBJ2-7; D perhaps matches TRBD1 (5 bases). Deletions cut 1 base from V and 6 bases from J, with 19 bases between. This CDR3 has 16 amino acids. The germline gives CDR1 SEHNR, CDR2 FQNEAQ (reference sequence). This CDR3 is CASSLEGSRKPFEQYF. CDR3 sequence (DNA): TGTGCCAGCAGCTTAGAGGGGTCGAGAAAACCGTTCGAGCAGTACTTC.

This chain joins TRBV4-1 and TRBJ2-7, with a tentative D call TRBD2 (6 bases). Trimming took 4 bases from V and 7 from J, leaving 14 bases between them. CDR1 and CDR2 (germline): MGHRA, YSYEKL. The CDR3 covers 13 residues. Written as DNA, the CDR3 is TGCGCCAGCAGCCCGCCGGGGACTGAAGAGCAGTACTTC. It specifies CASSPPGTEEQYF.

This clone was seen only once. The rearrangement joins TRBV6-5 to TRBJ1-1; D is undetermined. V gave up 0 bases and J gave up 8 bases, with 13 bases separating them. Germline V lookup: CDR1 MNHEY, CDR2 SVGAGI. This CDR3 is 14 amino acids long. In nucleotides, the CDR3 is TGTGCCAGCAGTTACTCGCGGCCAGTTAGCGAAGCTTTCTTT. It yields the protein CASSYSRPVSEAFF.

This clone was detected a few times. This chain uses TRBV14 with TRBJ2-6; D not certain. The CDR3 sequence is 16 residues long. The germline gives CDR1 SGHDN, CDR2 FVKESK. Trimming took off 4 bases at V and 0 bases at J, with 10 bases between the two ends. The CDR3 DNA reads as TGTGCCAGCAGCCGAGAGTTACTCTCTGGGGCCAACGTCCTGACTTTC. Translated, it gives CASSRELLSGANVLTF.

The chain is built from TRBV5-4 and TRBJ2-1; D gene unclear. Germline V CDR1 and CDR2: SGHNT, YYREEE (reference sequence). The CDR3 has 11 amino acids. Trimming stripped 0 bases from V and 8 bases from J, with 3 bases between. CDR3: CASSLAHEQFF. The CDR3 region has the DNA TGTGCCAGCAGCTTGGCCCATGAGCAGTTCTTC. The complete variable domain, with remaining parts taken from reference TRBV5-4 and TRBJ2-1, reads ETGVTQSPTHLIKTRGQQVTLRCSSQSGHNTVSWYQQALGQGPQFIFQYYREEENGRGNFPPRFSGLQFPNYSSELNVNALELDDSALYLCASSLAHEQFFGPGTRLTVL.

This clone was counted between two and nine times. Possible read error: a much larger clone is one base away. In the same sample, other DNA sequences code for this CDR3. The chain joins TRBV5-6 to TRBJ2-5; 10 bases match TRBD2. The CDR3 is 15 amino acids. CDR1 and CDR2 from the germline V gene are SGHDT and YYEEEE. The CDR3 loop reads CASSGGAGGGETQYF. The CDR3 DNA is TGCGCCAGCAGCGGGGGGGCCGGGGGGGGAGAGACCCAGTACTTC.

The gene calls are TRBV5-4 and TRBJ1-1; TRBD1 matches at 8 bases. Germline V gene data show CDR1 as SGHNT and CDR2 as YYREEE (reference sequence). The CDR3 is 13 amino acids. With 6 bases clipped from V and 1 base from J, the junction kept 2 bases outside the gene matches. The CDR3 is CASNGQGNTEAFF. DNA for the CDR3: TGTGCCAGCAATGGACAGGGGAACACTGAAGCTTTCTTT. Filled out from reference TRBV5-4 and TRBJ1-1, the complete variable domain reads ETGVTQSPTHLIKTRGQQVTLRCSSQSGHNTVSWYQQALGQGPQFIFQYYREEENGRGNFPPRFSGLQFPNYSSELNVNALELDDSALYLCASNGQGNTEAFFGQGTRLTVV.

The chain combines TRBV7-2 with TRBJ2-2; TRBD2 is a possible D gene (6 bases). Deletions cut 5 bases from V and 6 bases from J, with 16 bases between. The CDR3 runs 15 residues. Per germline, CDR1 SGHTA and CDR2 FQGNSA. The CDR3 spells CASSPGVGLSGELFF. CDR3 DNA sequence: TGTGCCAGCAGCCCGGGGGTGGGGCTCTCCGGGGAGCTGTTTTTT.

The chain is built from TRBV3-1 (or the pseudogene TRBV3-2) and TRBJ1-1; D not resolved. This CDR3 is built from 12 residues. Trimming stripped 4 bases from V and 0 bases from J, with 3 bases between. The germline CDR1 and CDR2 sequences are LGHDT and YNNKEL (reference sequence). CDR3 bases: TGTGCCAGCAGCCGAATGAACACTGAAGCTTTCTTT. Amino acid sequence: CASSRMNTEAFF.